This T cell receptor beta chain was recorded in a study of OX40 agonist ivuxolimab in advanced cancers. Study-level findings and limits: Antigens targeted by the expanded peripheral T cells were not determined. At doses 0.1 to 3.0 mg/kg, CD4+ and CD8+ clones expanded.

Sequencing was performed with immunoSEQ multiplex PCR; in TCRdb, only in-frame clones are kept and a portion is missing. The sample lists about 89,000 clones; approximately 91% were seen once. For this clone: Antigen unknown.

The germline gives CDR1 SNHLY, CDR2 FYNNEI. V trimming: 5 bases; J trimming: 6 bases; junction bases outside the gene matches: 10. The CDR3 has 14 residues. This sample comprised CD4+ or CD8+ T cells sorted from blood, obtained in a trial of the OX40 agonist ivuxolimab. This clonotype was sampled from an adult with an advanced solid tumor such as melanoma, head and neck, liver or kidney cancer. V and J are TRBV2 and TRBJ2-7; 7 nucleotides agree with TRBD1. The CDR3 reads CASSRQGSAGEQYF. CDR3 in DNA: TGTGCCAGCAGTCGACAGGGCTCGGCGGGCGAGCAGTACTTC.